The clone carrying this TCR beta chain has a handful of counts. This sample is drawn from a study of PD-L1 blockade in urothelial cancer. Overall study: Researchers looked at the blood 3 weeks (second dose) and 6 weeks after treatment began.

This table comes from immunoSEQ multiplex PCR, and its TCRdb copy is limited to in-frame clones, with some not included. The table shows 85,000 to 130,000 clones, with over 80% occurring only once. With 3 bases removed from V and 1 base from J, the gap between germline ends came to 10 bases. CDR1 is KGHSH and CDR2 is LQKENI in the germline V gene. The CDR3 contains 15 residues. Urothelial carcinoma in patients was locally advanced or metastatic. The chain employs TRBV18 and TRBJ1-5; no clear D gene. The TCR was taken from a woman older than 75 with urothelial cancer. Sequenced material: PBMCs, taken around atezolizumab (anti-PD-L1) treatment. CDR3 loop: CASSPGGGSNQPQHF. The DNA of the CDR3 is TGTGCCAGCTCACCGGGAGGAGGGAGCAATCAGCCCCAGCATTTT.